This T cell receptor (beta chain) appears in the sequencing data of a study of post-analysis software for immune sequencing data. Study-wide results and caveats: A handful of TRBV segments were more frequent in patients than controls; TRBV5-6, TRBV5-1 and TRBV20-1 belonged to this group. F measure clustering grouped samples strongly by preparation batch.

In regard to this clonotype: Its antigen is not identified.

The authors incorporated unique molecular identifiers into the TCR beta cDNA libraries. Researchers reported approximately 480,000 cDNA molecules coming from about 0.98 to 11 million T cells. A single record per CDR3 protein comes from TCRdb applying MiXCR to the PCR reads. The sample records hundreds of thousands of distinct CDR3 sequences, 30% being singletons. Germline-derived CDR1 and CDR2 are SGHTA and FQGNSA. V was shortened by 5 bases and J by 0 bases, with 13 bases between the two germline ends. This CDR3 region has 15 residues. The clonotype comes from a girl aged 10 to 17 with multiple sclerosis. Sequenced material: blood. The rearrangement links TRBV7-2 to TRBJ1-1, with D possibly matching TRBD1 (6 bases). CDR3 sequence: CASSPARTVNTEAFF. The CDR3 DNA sequence: TGTGCCAGCAGCCCGGCTCGGACAGTGAACACTGAAGCTTTCTTT.